These T cell receptor beta chains were read from a single sample in a study of T cells expressing NK-cell markers. TCRdb re-called the 5' RACE reads and shows each CDR3 protein once, DNA omitted. Its table lists around 550,000 distinct CDR3 sequences. Sequencing was carried out using blood T cells: a sorted CD56 or NKG2C T cell subset, CD4+ or CD8+ T cells, or bulk PBMC T cells (not recorded which). The origin of the receptors is a man younger than 35 in good health. Both conserved end residues are part of each CDR3.

TRBJ2-1 TRBV20-1 CSAILGGENEQFF
TRBJ1-6 TRBV7-2 CASSLGGTANSPLHF
TRBJ2-1 TRBV7-8 CASSPRGPSGSGTNEQFF
TRBJ1-2 TRBV15 CATSRDLVKGADLSYGYTF
TRBJ2-5 TRBV5-1 CASSLDFLAGVKETQYF
TRBJ2-5 TRBV20-1 CSARSPTGGLETQYF
TRBJ2-7 TRBV21-1 CASESGRIPYEQYF
TRBJ1-6 TRBV20-1 CSARGAAGDSPLHF
TRBJ2-1 TRBV12-3/TRBV12-4 CASSFQGALYNEQFF
TRBJ1-6 TRBV5-6 CASSPRGGRNSPLHF
TRBJ2-2 TRBV6-2/TRBV6-3 CASRPLVGTGELFF
TRBJ2-3 TRBV24-1 CATSAALSLGTDTQYF
TRBJ1-2 TRBV29-1 CSVLLLRTVTNYGYTF
TRBJ2-1 TRBV24-1 CATSRRRGSYNEQFF
TRBJ2-2 TRBV25-1 CASSRTSSSTGELFF
TRBJ1-4 TRBV29-1 CSVGGLNEKLFF
TRBJ2-2 TRBV20-1 CSARAPPAVTGELFF
TRBJ2-5 TRBV12-5 CASGLITSAQYF
TRBJ2-1 TRBV19 CASKASSYNEQFF
TRBJ2-7 TRBV18 CASSPGIKREGYEQYF
TRBJ2-3 TRBV5-6 CASSLGFLYTDTQYF
TRBJ2-1 TRBV7-9 CASSPTLGSSYNEQFF
TRBJ2-1 TRBV24-1 CATSDFSSGSGDEQFF
TRBJ1-1 TRBV29-1 CSTSGTVNTEAFF
TRBJ2-2 TRBV7-8 CASSLSDREGGELFF
TRBJ1-2 TRBV10-3 CAIRRDYGYTF
TRBJ2-5 TRBV29-1 CSGYRELETQYF
TRBJ2-1 TRBV28 CSSRRYNEQFF
TRBJ2-3 TRBV7-9 CASSGMNRVSGGDTQYF
TRBJ1-2 TRBV12-3/TRBV12-4 CASNVGQGKGYTF
TRBJ2-5 TRBV5-5 CASSPRDRGPETQYF
TRBJ2-7 TRBV20-1 CKPARTGNEQYF
TRBJ2-1 TRBV10-3 CAISEFTGTAYNEQFF
TRBJ2-1 TRBV5-1 CASSLDGRPGNEQFF
TRBJ2-1 TRBV2 CASSSGTGSFNEQFF
TRBJ1-1 TRBV5-6 CASSLTGARTEAFF
TRBJ2-1 TRBV13 CASSLTGPREQFF
TRBJ2-3 TRBV15 CATSRNITGTSGRAGPTDTQYF
TRBJ2-5 TRBV27 CASSFATGGGQETQYF
TRBJ2-5 TRBV5-6 CASTKKGTVETQYF